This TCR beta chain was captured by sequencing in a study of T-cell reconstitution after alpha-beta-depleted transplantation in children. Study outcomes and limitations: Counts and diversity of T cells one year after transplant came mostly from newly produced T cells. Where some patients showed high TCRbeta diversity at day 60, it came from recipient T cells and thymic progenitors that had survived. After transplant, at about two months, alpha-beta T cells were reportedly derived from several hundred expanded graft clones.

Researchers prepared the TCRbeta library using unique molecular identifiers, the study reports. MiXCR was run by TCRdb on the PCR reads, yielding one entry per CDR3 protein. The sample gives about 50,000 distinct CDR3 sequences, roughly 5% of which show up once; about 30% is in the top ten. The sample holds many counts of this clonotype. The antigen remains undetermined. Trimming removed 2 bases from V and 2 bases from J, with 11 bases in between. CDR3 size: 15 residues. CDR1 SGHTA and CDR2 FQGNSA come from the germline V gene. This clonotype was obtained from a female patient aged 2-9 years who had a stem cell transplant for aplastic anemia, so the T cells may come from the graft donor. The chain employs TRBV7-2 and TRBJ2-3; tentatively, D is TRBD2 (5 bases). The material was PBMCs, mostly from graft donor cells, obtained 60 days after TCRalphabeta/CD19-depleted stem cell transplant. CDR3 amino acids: CASSLSDLNTDTQYF. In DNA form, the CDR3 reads TGTGCCAGCAGCTTATCGGACTTAAACACAGATACGCAGTATTTT.